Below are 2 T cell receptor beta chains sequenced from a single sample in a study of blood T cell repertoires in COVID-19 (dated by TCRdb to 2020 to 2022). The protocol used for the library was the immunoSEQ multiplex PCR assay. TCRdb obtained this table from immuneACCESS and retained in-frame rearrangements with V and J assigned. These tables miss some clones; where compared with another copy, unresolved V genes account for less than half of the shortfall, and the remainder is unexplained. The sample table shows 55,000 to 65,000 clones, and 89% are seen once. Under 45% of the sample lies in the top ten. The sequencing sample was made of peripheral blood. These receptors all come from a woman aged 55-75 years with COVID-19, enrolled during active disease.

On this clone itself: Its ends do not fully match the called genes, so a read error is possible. The CDR3 here is CASSNSQGTFTDTQYF. The CDR3 coding sequence is TGTGCCAGCAGTAACTCTCAGGGGACCTTCACAGATACGCAGTATTTT. The rearrangement joins TRBV6-2 or TRBV6-3 to TRBJ2-3, with D perhaps TRBD1 (6 bases). CDR3 length: 16 amino acids. Germline V gene data show CDR1 as MNHEY and CDR2 as SVGEGT.

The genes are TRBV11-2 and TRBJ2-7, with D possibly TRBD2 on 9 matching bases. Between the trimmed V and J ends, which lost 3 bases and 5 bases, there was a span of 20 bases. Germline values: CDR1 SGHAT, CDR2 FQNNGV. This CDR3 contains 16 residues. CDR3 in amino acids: CASSFGQGGLANEQYF. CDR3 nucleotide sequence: TGTGCCAGCAGCTTTGGACAGGGCGGACTAGCGAACGAGCAGTACTTC. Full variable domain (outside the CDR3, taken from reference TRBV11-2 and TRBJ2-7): EAGVAQSPRYKIIEKRQSVAFWCNPISGHATLYWYQQILGQGPKLLIQFQNNGVVDDSQLPKDRFSAERLKGVDSTLKIQPAKLEDSAVYLCASSFGQGGLANEQYFGPGTRLTVT.